A single sample is the source of the 32 T cell receptor beta chains below, sequenced in a study of graft-versus-host responses after intestinal transplantation. For these receptors, no antigen is known. Data came from immunoSEQ multiplex PCR; TCRdb stores just in-frame clones and leaves some out. The repertoire consists of 95,000 to 150,000 clones, with 90% to 95% occurring once and the leading ten covering 0.095% to 0.15%. The source was unstimulated CD4+ T cells sorted from spleen or lymph node cells, collected before intestinal transplant. These TCRs come from a human donor who received an intestinal transplant.

A single count supports this clone. The rearrangement uses TRBV9 and TRBJ2-2; no clear D. Germline values: CDR1 SGDLS, CDR2 YYNGEE. CDR3 length: 14 residues. V was pared by 4 bases and J by 3 bases, with 10 bases between. CDR3: CASSPNEYTGELFF. CDR3 DNA sequence: TGTGCCAGCAGCCCTAACGAGTACACCGGGGAGCTGTTTTTT.

This chain connects TRBV9 to TRBJ2-7; tentative D call: TRBD2 (5 bases). V dropped 0 bases and J dropped 3 bases, with 10 bases sitting between them. Germline loops: CDR1 SGDLS, CDR2 YYNGEE. CDR3 length: 14 residues. This CDR3 reads CASSVGGDYYEQYF. The CDR3 DNA reads TGTGCCAGCAGCGTAGGCGGAGACTACTACGAGCAGTACTTC.

This rearrangement joins TRBV6-6 to TRBJ2-2; D is perhaps TRBD2 (5 bases). CDR3 size: 16 residues. The germline V gene encodes CDR1 MNHNY and CDR2 SVGAGI (reference sequence). The V and J ends lost 0 bases and 4 bases respectively, with 12 bases between them. The CDR3 sequence: CASSYSRARSTGELFF. In nucleotides, the CDR3 is TGTGCCAGCAGTTACTCGAGGGCGCGAAGCACCGGGGAGCTGTTTTTT.

The chain has TRBV5-1 and TRBJ2-2; a possible D gene is TRBD1 (6 bases). This CDR3 has 17 residues. Per germline, CDR1 SGHRS and CDR2 YFSETQ. With 3 bases removed from V and 0 bases from J, the gap between germline ends came to 15 bases. CDR3 sequence (DNA): TGCGCCAGCAGCTCGGGACGGACAGTCGCGAACACCGGGGAGCTGTTTTTT. Protein sequence: CASSSGRTVANTGELFF.

This clone was seen more than once but under ten times. The chain recombines TRBV7-8 with TRBJ2-5; 15 bases match TRBD2. V lost 2 bases to trimming and J lost 5 bases; unmatched junction nucleotides: 15. Germline assignment: CDR1 SGHVS and CDR2 FQNEAQ. CDR3 length: 20 residues. The CDR3 region has the DNA TGTGCCAGCAGCTTAAACACGCGACAGGGGACTAGCGGGAGGAGGGAGACCCAGTACTTC. Protein sequence: CASSLNTRQGTSGRRETQYF.

The chain joins TRBV5-6 to TRBJ2-1; D not certain. The CDR3 covers 11 residues. Per the germline V gene, CDR1 is SGHDT and CDR2 is YYEEEE. The germline V and J ends were trimmed by 5 bases and 9 bases, with 9 bases remaining between them. CDR3 protein: CASSLIAEQFF. The CDR3 DNA reads TGTGCCAGCAGTCTTATAGCTGAGCAGTTCTTC. Full variable domain (missing parts from reference TRBV5-6 and TRBJ2-1): DAGVTQSPTHLIKTRGQQVTLRCSPKSGHDTVSWYQQALGQGPQFIFQYYEEEERQRGNFPDRFSGHQFPNYSSELNVNALLLGDSALYLCASSLIAEQFFGPGTRLTVL.

J is TRBJ2-4 and V is TRBV27; tentatively, D is TRBD1 (6 bases). Germline assignment: CDR1 MNHEY and CDR2 SMNVEV (reference sequence). The CDR3 sequence is 14 residues long. The ends were cut back, 5 bases at V and 9 bases at J, with 17 bases in the middle. CDR3 in amino acids: CASSPSDRQGIQYF. CDR3 coding DNA: TGTGCCAGCAGTCCGTCGGACAGACAAGGCATTCAGTACTTC.

This chain joins TRBV6-4 and TRBJ2-7; 10 bases are a match to TRBD1. The V segment lost 0 bases and the J segment 0 bases; nucleotides outside the gene matches: 2. Germline CDR1 and CDR2: MRHNA and SNTAGT. The length of the CDR3 is 16 residues. CDR3 region: CASSDSGQGNSYEQYF. Written as DNA, the CDR3 is TGTGCCAGCAGTGACTCGGGACAGGGGAACTCCTACGAGCAGTACTTC.

The chain joins TRBV9 to TRBJ2-3, with no clear D. CDR1 and CDR2 (germline): SGDLS, YYNGEE. Trimming took off 4 bases at V and 4 bases at J, with 13 bases between the two ends. The CDR3 contains 14 residues. Here the CDR3 DNA reads TGTGCCAGCAGCCCAGGAGAGGTAGCAGATACGCAGTATTTT. Amino acids: CASSPGEVADTQYF.

The chain recombines TRBV6-5 with TRBJ1-1, with 10 positions matching TRBD1. V was pared by 6 bases and J by 5 bases, with 6 bases of the junction left unmatched. The V gene's germline CDR1 is MNHEY and CDR2 SVGAGI. The CDR3 loop spans 14 amino acids. CDR3 coding DNA: TGTGCCAGCAGGCGGGACAGGGGAGAGACTGAAGCTTTCTTT. This encodes CASRRDRGETEAFF.

J is TRBJ2-1 and V is TRBV18, with D maybe TRBD1 (6 bases). CDR1 is KGHSH, CDR2 LQKENI, per germline. This CDR3 region has 14 residues. Trimming removed 9 bases at V and 2 bases at J, with 14 bases between. CDR3 bases: TGTGCCAGGGACAGCTCAAATGCCTACAATGAGCAGTTCTTC. This translates into CARDSSNAYNEQFF.

This rearrangement joins TRBV2 to TRBJ2-4; the D gene could be TRBD1 or TRBD2 (6 bases each). V was pared by 7 bases and J by 8 bases, with 21 bases between. The V gene's germline CDR1 is SNHLY and CDR2 FYNNEI. The CDR3 totals 15 residues. CDR3 region: CASKRTANSGDIQYF. In DNA form, the CDR3 reads TGTGCCAGCAAGCGGACAGCCAACTCGGGGGACATTCAGTACTTC.

A word on this clone: Other DNA sequences in this sample translate to the same CDR3. The chain uses TRBV9 and TRBJ2-3; 7 bases map to TRBD2. Germline V gives CDR1 SGDLS, CDR2 YYNGEE. The V segment lost 2 bases and the J segment 2 bases; nucleotides outside the gene matches: 5. The CDR3 is 15 amino acids. This CDR3 is CASSVQGGVTDTQYF. In nucleotides, the CDR3 is TGTGCCAGCAGCGTGCAGGGAGGGGTCACAGATACGCAGTATTTT.

This chain uses TRBV30 with TRBJ2-7; D remains unclear. Per germline, CDR1 GTSNPN and CDR2 SVGIG (reference sequence). The germline V and J ends were trimmed by 2 bases and 6 bases, with 14 bases remaining between them. The CDR3 contains 13 residues. CDR3 amino acids: CAWSLGLSGEQYF. DNA of the CDR3: TGTGCCTGGAGTTTAGGCCTCTCTGGCGAGCAGTACTTC. The variable domain in full, completed from reference TRBV30 and TRBJ2-7, reads SQTIHQWPATLVQPVGSPLSLECTVEGTSNPNLYWYRQAAGRGLQLLFYSVGIGQISSEVPQNLSASRPQDRQFILSSKKLLLSDSGFYLCAWSLGLSGEQYFGPGTRLTVT.

The V gene is TRBV6-5, the J gene TRBJ2-5; 7 nucleotides align to TRBD1. The CDR3 covers 13 residues. Trimming removed 6 bases from V and 5 bases from J; junction bases left unmatched: 6. Germline V gene sequence: CDR1 MNHEY, CDR2 SVGAGI. In DNA form, the CDR3 reads TGTGCCAGCAGCCGACAGGGCCGGGAGACCCAGTACTTC. It translates to CASSRQGRETQYF.

J is TRBJ2-3 and V is TRBV4-1; D gene uncertain. The CDR3 length is 13 residues. V lost 3 bases, J lost 4 bases, and 8 bases lay in between. Per germline, CDR1 MGHRA and CDR2 YSYEKL. The CDR3, as DNA: TGCGCCAGCAGCCATTTCGGTGCAGATACGCAGTATTTT. It yields the protein CASSHFGADTQYF.

V usage is TRBV27 and J usage is TRBJ2-2; D gene unclear. Germline values: CDR1 MNHEY, CDR2 SMNVEV (reference sequence). The germline V and J ends were trimmed by 6 bases and 3 bases, with 14 bases remaining between them. CDR3 length: 15 amino acids. The CDR3: CASSLVSRYTGELFF. CDR3 nucleotide sequence: TGTGCCAGCAGCCTGGTGTCGCGGTACACCGGGGAGCTGTTTTTT.

The V call is TRBV6-6, the J call TRBJ1-5; maybe TRBD1 (6 bases). Trimming shortened V by 0 bases and J by 6 bases, and 9 bases separated the two germline ends. There are 14 residues in the CDR3. CDR1 and CDR2 from the germline V gene are MNHNY and SVGAGI (reference sequence). CDR3 in amino acids: CASSYSQGGQPQHF. Written as DNA, the CDR3 is TGTGCCAGCAGTTACTCTCAAGGGGGTCAGCCCCAGCATTTT.

The J gene is TRBJ2-1, the V gene TRBV5-1, with 9 bases identical to TRBD2. Germline values: CDR1 SGHRS, CDR2 YFSETQ. The CDR3 consists of 16 residues. V trimming: 6 bases; J trimming: 4 bases; junction bases outside the gene matches: 11. CDR3 in DNA: TGCGCCAGCAAATCGGCGGGAGGGATGACTTACAATGAGCAGTTCTTC. This translates into CASKSAGGMTYNEQFF.

The rearrangement joins TRBV18 to TRBJ2-1; 9 positions agree with TRBD1. The germline CDR1 and CDR2 sequences are KGHSH and LQKENI. The CDR3 length is 14 residues. Losses at the gene ends were 3 bases for V and 6 bases for J; bases not matched to a gene: 3. The CDR3 coding sequence is TGTGCCAGCTCACCCCGGGACAGGGCCAATGAGCAGTTCTTC. Its translation: CASSPRDRANEQFF.

The chain has TRBV27 and TRBJ1-1, with D possibly matching TRBD1 (5 bases). Trimming cost V 2 bases and J 3 bases, with 13 bases left between them. In germline, CDR1 is MNHEY, CDR2 SMNVEV (reference sequence). This CDR3 comprises 15 residues. The CDR3 nucleotides read TGTGCCAGCAGTTTAGGTCTGCAAGGGGACACTGAAGCTTTCTTT. Translating gives CASSLGLQGDTEAFF.

The chain is built from TRBV11-2 and TRBJ1-4; no firm D call. Germline lookup yields CDR1 SGHAT and CDR2 FQNNGV. CDR3 length equals 14 residues. Trimming took 6 bases from V and 0 from J, leaving 8 bases between them. This CDR3 is CASSFTPTNEKLFF. The CDR3 DNA reads TGTGCCAGCAGTTTCACACCAACTAATGAAAAACTGTTTTTT.

This clone appeared once. This chain joins TRBV9 and TRBJ2-1; TRBD1 matches at 8 bases. The CDR3 runs 14 residues. The V segment lost 4 bases and the J segment 6 bases; nucleotides outside the gene matches: 6. The germline CDR1 and CDR2 sequences are SGDLS and YYNGEE. CDR3 in DNA: TGTGCCAGCAGCCCCCAGACAGGGGTCAATGAGCAGTTCTTC. It is translated as CASSPQTGVNEQFF.

The chain couples TRBV11-2 to TRBJ1-4; TRBD1 matches at 7 bases. Germline V CDR1 and CDR2: SGHAT, FQNNGV. This CDR3 is built from 14 residues. V lost 3 bases, J lost 8 bases, and 6 bases stayed unmatched. Here the CDR3 DNA reads TGTGCCAGCAGCTTCCGGACAGGTAGAGAAAAACTGTTTTTT. This gives the protein CASSFRTGREKLFF.

The rearrangement uses TRBV9 and TRBJ2-1, with TRBD1 matching over 7 bases. The germline V gene encodes CDR1 SGDLS and CDR2 YYNGEE. The CDR3 is 15 residues long. V lost 3 bases, J lost 5 bases, and 8 bases stayed unmatched. The CDR3 loop reads CASSERTGYHNEQFF. DNA of the CDR3: TGTGCCAGCAGCGAGAGGACAGGATATCACAATGAGCAGTTCTTC.

The chain recombines TRBV6-5 with TRBJ1-1; 9 bases match TRBD1. There are 14 residues in the CDR3. Trimming cost V 6 bases and J 5 bases; bases outside gene matches: 7. The germline V gene encodes CDR1 MNHEY and CDR2 SVGAGI. In nucleotides, the CDR3 is TGTGCCAGCAGCCCGGGACAGGGAAGAACTGAAGCTTTCTTT. This gives the protein CASSPGQGRTEAFF.

CDR3 residues: CASSRTSAGSYNEQFF. The CDR3 DNA reads as TGTGCCAGCAGCCGGACTAGCGCTGGCTCCTACAATGAGCAGTTCTTC. The V gene is TRBV5-4, the J gene TRBJ2-1, with 9 positions matching TRBD2. Trimming removed 4 bases from V and 0 bases from J; junction bases left unmatched: 5. The CDR3 runs to 16 residues. CDR1 is SGHNT and CDR2 is YYREEE in the germline V gene (reference sequence).

Here the CDR3 DNA reads TGTGCCAGCAGCTTCTACAGAGATACGGCGGGGCAGTTCTTC. It translates to CASSFYRDTAGQFF. The chain couples TRBV5-6 to TRBJ2-1, with a weak D call TRBD2 (5 bases). The CDR3 spans 14 residues. Germline CDR1 and CDR2: SGHDT and YYEEEE. Between the trimmed V and J ends, which lost 2 bases and 12 bases, there was a span of 18 bases.

The genes are TRBV7-8 and TRBJ2-7; 13 bases fit TRBD2. V lost 5 bases, J lost 7 bases, and 14 bases stayed unmatched. The CDR3 length is 17 residues. Germline CDR1 and CDR2: SGHVS and FQNEAQ. The CDR3 loop is CASSRGLAGEPLGEQYF. The CDR3 DNA is TGTGCCAGCAGCCGCGGACTAGCGGGAGAGCCTTTGGGAGAGCAGTACTTC.

This clone appeared a single time. CDR3 nucleotides: TGTGCCAGCAACCGGGGCGGCACAGATACGCAGTATTTT. This sequence encodes CASNRGGTDTQYF. This chain uses TRBV6-1 with TRBJ2-3; either TRBD1 or TRBD2 may supply D (5 bases each). V was trimmed by 7 bases and J by 1 base, leaving 9 bases between them. Per the germline V gene, CDR1 is MNHNS and CDR2 is SASEGT. The CDR3 contains 13 residues.

The gene calls are TRBV6-5 and TRBJ1-2, with 7 bases lining up with TRBD1. CDR1 and CDR2 (germline): MNHEY, SVGAGI. Unmatched junction bases numbered 6, after V lost 4 bases and J lost 4 bases. The length of the CDR3 is 14 residues. CDR3 nucleotide sequence: TGTGCCAGCAGTTCAAGCGGGACAGTCTATGGCTACACCTTC. Encoded protein: CASSSSGTVYGYTF.

The chain has TRBV13 and TRBJ1-1; D gene ambiguous. Trimming removed 3 bases from V and 4 bases from J, with 12 bases in between. The CDR3 runs 14 residues. Germline V lookup: CDR1 PRHDT, CDR2 FYEKMQ (reference sequence). CDR3 in amino acids: CASSLTSTSTEAFF. The DNA for the CDR3 is TGTGCCAGCAGCTTGACAAGTACAAGCACTGAAGCTTTCTTT.